The 21 T cell receptor beta chains presented below share a single source sample, sequenced in a study of cytomegalovirus exposure and HLA in healthy donors. Researchers ran the PCR with 60 Vbeta and 13 Jbeta primers. Clones were read by immunoSEQ multiplex PCR, and TCRdb kept only the in-frame ones, dropping some. This sample has about 140,000 clones, with about 80% found just once. Sequencing was carried out using PBMCs. The receptors derive from a woman in her thirties or forties in good health and CMV-seronegative.

The rearrangement links TRBV27 to TRBJ1-5; TRBD1 agrees at 10 bases. Germline-derived CDR1 and CDR2 are MNHEY and SMNVEV (reference sequence). J lost 0 bases, V lost 5 bases, and 16 bases had no gene match. The CDR3 extends over 20 amino acids. The DNA of the CDR3 is TGTGCCAGCAGTCGCTCGGGACAGGGGTTGGGGTGGTATAGCAATCAGCCCCAGCATTTT. Translating it yields CASSRSGQGLGWYSNQPQHF.

Regarding this clone: Other DNA sequences from this sample encode an identical CDR3 as well. V and J are TRBV30 and TRBJ1-2; D might be TRBD1 (5 bases). Germline loops: CDR1 GTSNPN, CDR2 SVGIG (reference sequence). CDR3 length: 12 amino acids. Trimming removed 4 bases at V and 3 bases at J, with 9 bases between. CDR3 sequence (DNA): TGTGCCTGGACTGCGGGGGACTATGGCTACACCTTC. Translating it yields CAWTAGDYGYTF.

The rearrangement links TRBV28 to TRBJ2-2, with D possibly matching TRBD1 (5 bases). The CDR3 is made up of 15 amino acids. Between the trimmed V and J ends, which lost 2 bases and 6 bases, there was a span of 13 bases. CDR1 is MDHEN, CDR2 SYDVKM, per germline. This CDR3 reads CASSLTGGMAGELFF. CDR3 coding DNA: TGTGCCAGCAGTTTAACAGGCGGAATGGCCGGGGAGCTGTTTTTT. The full variable domain, its missing parts supplied by reference TRBV28 and TRBJ2-2, is DVKVTQSSRYLVKRTGEKVFLECVQDMDHENMFWYRQDPGLGLRLIYFSYDVKMKEKGDIPEGYSVSREKKERFSLILESASTNQTSMYLCASSLTGGMAGELFFGEGSRLTVL.

This chain joins TRBV5-6 and TRBJ2-1; D is uncertain. V lost 2 bases to trimming and J lost 7 bases, with 16 bases between them. Per the germline V gene, CDR1 is SGHDT and CDR2 is YYEEEE. The CDR3 sequence is 15 residues long. CDR3 in amino acids: CASSFPHLLRNEQFF. CDR3 DNA: TGTGCCAGCAGCTTCCCTCATCTACTGAGAAATGAGCAGTTCTTC.

This clone has just one count. The genes are TRBV11-2 and TRBJ2-5; 12 nucleotides agree with TRBD2. Trimming removed 5 bases from V and 2 bases from J; junction bases left unmatched: 9. The CDR3 loop spans 17 amino acids. The germline gives CDR1 SGHAT, CDR2 FQNNGV. CDR3 loop: CASSLGRTSGTQETQYF. The CDR3 DNA follows: TGTGCCAGCAGCCTCGGGCGGACTAGCGGGACACAAGAGACCCAGTACTTC.

The V gene is TRBV29-1, the J gene TRBJ1-2, with 7 bases identical to TRBD1. Losses at the gene ends were 5 bases for V and 4 bases for J; bases not matched to a gene: 13. The CDR3 extends over 15 amino acids. Germline CDR1 reads SQVTM; CDR2 reads ANQGSEA. CDR3 nucleotides: TGCAGCGTTTCACAGGACAGGTTAGATTTCTATGGCTACACCTTC. Translating it yields CSVSQDRLDFYGYTF.

This clone was counted a single time. In nucleotides, the CDR3 is TGCGCCAGCAGCTTGGTGCAGGGCAGCTCCTACGAGCAGTACTTC. This sequence encodes CASSLVQGSSYEQYF. The chain combines TRBV5-1 with TRBJ2-7; TRBD1 is a possible D gene (5 bases). Deletions cut 0 bases from V and 0 bases from J, with 10 bases between. The germline CDR1 and CDR2 sequences are SGHRS and YFSETQ. The CDR3 loop spans 15 amino acids. The entire variable domain, with the rest obtained from reference TRBV5-1 and TRBJ2-7, is as follows: KAGVTQTPRYLIKTRGQQVTLSCSPISGHRSVSWYQQTPGQGLQFLFEYFSETQRNKGNFPGRFSGRQFSNSRSEMNVSTLELGDSALYLCASSLVQGSSYEQYFGPGTRLTVT.

This clone was detected only a few times. The V call is TRBV19, the J call TRBJ1-2; D gene unclear. The CDR3 length is 15 residues. V dropped 3 bases and J dropped 0 bases, with 11 bases sitting between them. Germline loops: CDR1 LNHDA, CDR2 SQIVND (reference sequence). The CDR3 DNA is TGTGCCAGTAGTATTCTACCATCGGCTAACTATGGCTACACCTTC. Protein product: CASSILPSANYGYTF.

The V and J genes are TRBV9 and TRBJ2-7; no firm D call. The CDR3 spans 15 residues. Per germline, CDR1 SGDLS and CDR2 YYNGEE. With 0 bases removed from V and 1 base from J, the gap between germline ends came to 11 bases. CDR3 residues: CASSVGLLPSYEQYF. As DNA, the CDR3 is TGTGCCAGCAGCGTAGGACTCCTCCCGTCCTACGAGCAGTACTTC.

The chain combines TRBV11-2 with TRBJ2-7, with D tentatively TRBD1 (5 bases). The CDR3 totals 12 residues. Germline values: CDR1 SGHAT, CDR2 FQNNGV. Trimming pared 5 bases from V and 6 bases from J, leaving 11 bases between. CDR3 loop: CASSPQGIEQYF. Here the CDR3 DNA reads TGTGCCAGCAGCCCCCAGGGTATCGAGCAGTACTTC.

This chain connects TRBV7-8 to TRBJ2-7, with 9 bases that match TRBD1. This CDR3 region has 15 residues. Germline CDR1 SGHVS, CDR2 FQNEAQ. J lost 2 bases, V lost 10 bases, and 12 bases had no gene match. This CDR3 reads CATLHPGQGPYEQYF. Written as DNA, the CDR3 is TGTGCCACCCTCCACCCGGGACAGGGACCCTACGAGCAGTACTTC.

This chain connects TRBV5-1 to TRBJ2-1, with 13 bases identical to TRBD2. Per germline, CDR1 SGHRS and CDR2 YFSETQ. This CDR3 region has 18 residues. J was trimmed by 4 bases and V by 4 bases; bases with no gene match: 11. CDR3 DNA: TGCGCCAGCAGCCCACCACGGACTAGCGGGAGTGTATACAATGAGCAGTTCTTC. It yields the protein CASSPPRTSGSVYNEQFF.

V and J are TRBV7-9 and TRBJ2-3; D may be TRBD2 (5 bases). In germline, CDR1 is SEHNR, CDR2 FQNEAQ (reference sequence). Trimming removed 5 bases from V and 1 base from J, with 13 bases in between. The CDR3 is 15 residues long. The CDR3 DNA is TGTGCCAGCAGCGCCAGCGGAATCCGCACAGATACGCAGTATTTT. Its protein is CASSASGIRTDTQYF.

The chain joins TRBV6-5 to TRBJ1-1; 9 bases agree with TRBD1. V lost 6 bases to trimming and J lost 3 bases; unmatched junction nucleotides: 2. Germline V lookup: CDR1 MNHEY, CDR2 SVGAGI. The CDR3 extends over 13 amino acids. In DNA, the CDR3 is TGTGCCAGCAGCAGGACAGGGGACACTGAAGCTTTCTTT. Translating gives CASSRTGDTEAFF.

The gene calls are TRBV4-3 and TRBJ1-1, with 8 positions matching TRBD1. After removal of 3 bases from V and 5 bases from J, the junction contained 2 bases not matched to a gene. This CDR3 region has 13 residues. Germline assignment: CDR1 LGHNA and CDR2 YSLEER. The CDR3 spells CASSQDRETEAFF. The DNA for the CDR3 is TGCGCCAGCAGCCAGGACAGGGAAACTGAAGCTTTCTTT.

The CDR3 nucleotides read TGTGCCAGCAGCTCTAGGGGTCCCGTATTCCCCGGGGAGCTGTTTTTT. Its protein product is CASSSRGPVFPGELFF. The chain links TRBV7-9 to TRBJ2-2; D possibly corresponds to TRBD1 (5 bases). Germline CDR1 and CDR2: SEHNR and FQNEAQ (reference sequence). This CDR3 comprises 16 residues. V lost 4 bases, J lost 6 bases, and 18 bases lay in between.

This chain connects TRBV7-3 to TRBJ2-7; 7 bases are shared with TRBD2. V shed 1 base, J shed 7 bases, and the junction held 4 bases outside the gene matches. The V gene's germline CDR1 is SGHTA and CDR2 FQGTGA. The CDR3 is made up of 13 amino acids. In DNA form, the CDR3 reads TGTGCCAGCAGCTTAAGCGGGCGGGGGGAGCAGTACTTC. It codes for CASSLSGRGEQYF.

This chain uses TRBV18 with TRBJ2-7, with unresolved D. CDR3 size: 16 residues. The ends were cut back, 0 bases at V and 0 bases at J, with 12 bases in the middle. Per the germline V gene, CDR1 is KGHSH and CDR2 is LQKENI. This chain's CDR3 is CASSPPGGGHSYEQYF. The CDR3 DNA sequence: TGTGCCAGCTCACCACCGGGTGGTGGGCACTCCTACGAGCAGTACTTC. Variable domain in full (rest from reference TRBV18 and TRBJ2-7): NAGVMQNPRHLVRRRGQEARLRCSPMKGHSHVYWYRQLPEEGLKFMVYLQKENIIDESGMPKERFSAEFPKEGPSILRIQQVVRGDSAAYFCASSPPGGGHSYEQYFGPGTRLTVT.

This chain links TRBV19 with TRBJ2-1; D possibly corresponds to TRBD1 (5 bases). The V gene lost 1 base and the J gene lost 6 bases, with 10 bases spanning the gap. CDR3 size: 14 residues. Germline lookup yields CDR1 LNHDA and CDR2 SQIVND (reference sequence). The CDR3 loop is CASSIVGRSNEQFF. The CDR3, as DNA: TGTGCCAGTAGTATAGTGGGGCGGAGCAATGAGCAGTTCTTC.

CDR3 coding DNA: TGTGCCAGCAGTATCAGGGGGACGAACACTGAAGCTTTCTTT. It encodes CASSIRGTNTEAFF. The chain carries TRBV28 and TRBJ1-1, with TRBD1 matching 7 bases. V lost 5 bases to trimming and J lost 1 base; unmatched junction nucleotides: 4. The CDR3 sequence is 14 residues long. Germline V gives CDR1 MDHEN, CDR2 SYDVKM. Together with reference TRBV28 and TRBJ1-1, the CDR3 gives the full variable domain: DVKVTQSSRYLVKRTGEKVFLECVQDMDHENMFWYRQDPGLGLRLIYFSYDVKMKEKGDIPEGYSVSREKKERFSLILESASTNQTSMYLCASSIRGTNTEAFFGQGTRLTVV.

The V gene is TRBV6-5, the J gene TRBJ2-7, with 10 bases fitting TRBD2. Germline CDR1 reads MNHEY; CDR2 reads SVGAGI. V gave up 2 bases and J gave up 2 bases; unmatched junction bases: 3. CDR3 length: 15 amino acids. The CDR3 DNA reads as TGTGCCAGCAGTTACGCCCTAGCGGGAGCCTACGAGCAGTACTTC. The encoded protein is CASSYALAGAYEQYF.